This entry lists 14 T cell receptor beta chains sequenced from one sample in a study of cytomegalovirus exposure and HLA in healthy donors. PCR employed 60 Vbeta and 13 Jbeta primers. Data came from immunoSEQ multiplex PCR; TCRdb stores just in-frame clones and leaves some out. The data contain under 250,000 clones, over 75% of them singletons. Sequenced sample: PBMCs. These receptors were taken from a woman in her 50s in good health and CMV-seronegative.

The chain combines TRBV9 with TRBJ2-5; D not certain. Germline V gene lookup returns CDR1 SGDLS and CDR2 YYNGEE. The CDR3 is 14 residues long. V shed 0 bases and J shed 2 bases, with 8 bases lying between them. This CDR3 is CASSVGDFQETQYF. In nucleotides, the CDR3 is TGTGCCAGCAGCGTAGGCGATTTTCAAGAGACCCAGTACTTC.

V gene TRBV5-8 combines with J gene TRBJ2-7; the match to TRBD2 covers 9 bases. V shed 0 bases and J 3 bases; nucleotides not matched to a gene: 10. The CDR3 runs to 17 residues. Germline CDR1 and CDR2: SGHTS and YDEGEE. The DNA of the CDR3 is TGTGCCAGCAGCTTGGACAGGTCGACTAGCGGATTCTACGAGCAGTACTTC. The encoded protein is CASSLDRSTSGFYEQYF.

V is TRBV7-2 and J is TRBJ1-1; no clear D gene. In germline, CDR1 is SGHTA, CDR2 FQGNSA. With 5 bases removed from V and 7 bases from J, the gap between germline ends came to 20 bases. This CDR3 is 15 amino acids long. The CDR3 sequence is CASSPLVRVSNEAFF. The CDR3 coding sequence is TGTGCCAGCAGCCCCCTAGTCCGGGTTTCCAATGAAGCTTTCTTT.

V and J are TRBV6-1 and TRBJ1-3, with a possible D match to TRBD1 (5 bases). In germline, CDR1 is MNHNS, CDR2 SASEGT. V was cut by 6 bases and J by 8 bases, with 20 bases left in between. The CDR3 has 15 amino acids. CDR3 coding DNA: TGTGCCAGCAGCCCGGTAGCGGGGCGGAAAGACACCATATATTTT. Protein sequence: CASSPVAGRKDTIYF.

This clone was observed once. The rearrangement links TRBV4-1 to TRBJ2-1; tentative D call: TRBD1 (6 bases). V was cut by 2 bases and J by 5 bases, with 16 bases left in between. CDR1 and CDR2 (germline): MGHRA, YSYEKL. The CDR3 spans 16 residues. In nucleotides, the CDR3 is TGCGCCAGCAGCCAACGGACCGGGACAAAAAACAATGAGCAGTTCTTC. Translated, it gives CASSQRTGTKNNEQFF.

This chain joins TRBV6-5 and TRBJ1-1; D is uncertain. V dropped 5 bases and J dropped 3 bases, with 10 bases sitting between them. Germline values: CDR1 MNHEY, CDR2 SVGAGI. The CDR3 extends over 13 amino acids. The DNA for the CDR3 is TGTGCCAGCAGTGAAATACGGTACACTGAAGCTTTCTTT. Protein product: CASSEIRYTEAFF.

DNA for the CDR3: TGCGCCAGCAGTTTTACAGGCCGACTAGCGAGCACCGGGGAGCTGTTTTTT. Amino acid sequence: CASSFTGRLASTGELFF. This chain connects TRBV5-1 to TRBJ2-2; 8 bases fit TRBD2. Germline CDR1 and CDR2: SGHRS and YFSETQ. The CDR3 has 17 residues. V lost 5 bases, J lost 4 bases, and 13 bases stayed unmatched.

The gene calls are TRBV30 and TRBJ1-4, with TRBD1 matching over 7 bases. The CDR3 spans 16 residues. In germline, CDR1 is GTSNPN, CDR2 SVGIG (reference sequence). J was trimmed by 5 bases and V by 3 bases; bases with no gene match: 12. CDR3 region: CAWRVQETGKNEKLFF. The CDR3 DNA follows: TGTGCCTGGAGGGTCCAAGAGACAGGGAAGAATGAAAAACTGTTTTTT.

The J gene is TRBJ1-2, the V gene TRBV2, with 10 bases matching TRBD1. Germline CDR1 SNHLY, CDR2 FYNNEI. With 6 bases clipped from V and 4 bases from J, the junction kept 5 bases outside the gene matches. This CDR3 is 14 amino acids long. The CDR3, as DNA: TGTGCCAGCAGGAGACAGGGGGCTGGCTATGGCTACACCTTC. It codes for CASRRQGAGYGYTF.

V gene TRBV28 combines with J gene TRBJ1-5; TRBD1 matches at 11 bases. In germline, CDR1 is MDHEN, CDR2 SYDVKM. This CDR3 has 16 residues. The V segment lost 2 bases and the J segment 6 bases; nucleotides outside the gene matches: 6. The CDR3 here is CASSLGTGGFGQPQHF. In DNA, the CDR3 is TGTGCCAGCAGTTTAGGGACAGGGGGGTTCGGTCAGCCCCAGCATTTT.

This clone appeared once. This chain uses TRBV5-1 with TRBJ2-1; 12 bases are a match to TRBD2. V was pared by 3 bases and J by 0 bases, with 7 bases of the junction left unmatched. The length of the CDR3 is 18 residues. The germline V gene has CDR1 SGHRS and CDR2 YFSETQ. The CDR3 coding sequence is TGCGCCAGCAGCTCGCGACTAGCGGGAGCCATCTCCTACAATGAGCAGTTCTTC. It encodes CASSSRLAGAISYNEQFF.

The rearrangement uses TRBV11-1 and TRBJ2-5; D remains unclear. Deletions cut 1 base from V and 0 bases from J, with 9 bases between. Germline V CDR1 and CDR2: SGHAT, FQDESV (reference sequence). There are 15 residues in the CDR3. CDR3 sequence reads: CASSLGAGYQETQYF. CDR3 in DNA: TGTGCCAGCAGCTTAGGGGCAGGCTACCAAGAGACCCAGTACTTC.

The chain is built from TRBV11-2 and TRBJ2-1; weak D call: TRBD2 (6 bases). The CDR3 has 15 residues. CDR1 SGHAT and CDR2 FQNNGV come from the germline V gene. The V gene lost 3 bases and the J gene lost 0 bases, with 9 bases spanning the gap. In nucleotides, the CDR3 is TGTGCCAGCAGCTTCACTAGCCGCTCCTACAATGAGCAGTTCTTC. Amino acid sequence: CASSFTSRSYNEQFF.

This sequence joins TRBV4-1 and TRBJ2-7; possible D gene TRBD2, 6 bases. Germline CDR1 and CDR2: MGHRA and YSYEKL. Trimming removed 4 bases from V and 2 bases from J, with 15 bases in between. This CDR3 spans 15 amino acids. CDR3 in DNA: TGCGCCAGCAGCCGCGTTACATCGGGGGCCTACGAGCAGTACTTC. Translated: CASSRVTSGAYEQYF.